This passage covers 21 T cell receptor beta chains from one sample sequenced in a study of OX40 agonist ivuxolimab in advanced cancers. Here immunoSEQ multiplex PCR was the method, and the copy in TCRdb shows in-frame clones only, minus some. The sample has about 48,000 clones; 89% are singletons. Here the sequenced sample was CD4+ or CD8+ T cells sorted from blood, taken in a trial of the OX40 agonist ivuxolimab. Every receptor here comes from an adult with an advanced solid tumor such as melanoma, head and neck, liver or kidney cancer.

This clone was seen just once. The chain carries TRBV6-1 and TRBJ2-1; 9 bases fit TRBD2. The CDR3 is 18 residues long. V dropped 3 bases and J dropped 4; count of bases not matched to a gene: 13. In germline, CDR1 is MNHNS, CDR2 SASEGT. DNA for the CDR3: TGTGCCAGCAGTGACCCTGAAAGACTAGCGGCCCTATACAATGAGCAGTTCTTC. This encodes CASSDPERLAALYNEQFF.

The chain links TRBV28 to TRBJ1-2; TRBD1 aligns across 9 bases. The germline CDR1 and CDR2 sequences are MDHEN and SYDVKM. V was pared by 3 bases and J by 4 bases, with 9 bases of the junction left unmatched. This CDR3 is 16 amino acids long. In nucleotides, the CDR3 is TGTGCCAGCAGTTTGATGTCGGGACAGGGTCTCTATGGCTACACCTTC. Protein product: CASSLMSGQGLYGYTF.

The chain carries TRBV19 and TRBJ1-1; tentative D call: TRBD1 (6 bases). This CDR3 region has 15 residues. Germline V gene data show CDR1 as LNHDA and CDR2 as SQIVND (reference sequence). Trimming took off 1 base at V and 6 bases at J, with 15 bases between the two ends. The CDR3 bases are TGTGCCAGTAGTATAGTCCAGGGGCTAGAGGCTGAAGCTTTCTTT. It encodes CASSIVQGLEAEAFF.

This chain links TRBV28 with TRBJ2-7, with 9 positions matching TRBD2. V lost 0 bases and J lost 2; bases outside the gene matches: 11. CDR1 and CDR2 (germline): MDHEN, SYDVKM. This CDR3 region has 18 residues. The CDR3 loop reads CASSLWAARSGGPYEQYF. The CDR3 DNA reads TGTGCCAGCAGTTTATGGGCGGCCCGCAGCGGGGGGCCCTACGAGCAGTACTTC.

The table lists this clone with a count of one. The chain is built from TRBV7-9 and TRBJ2-7; D is perhaps TRBD2 (5 bases). This CDR3 contains 15 residues. Looked up from germline, CDR1 is SEHNR and CDR2 is FQNEAQ (reference sequence). Trimming pared 4 bases from V and 2 bases from J, leaving 15 bases between. In DNA, the CDR3 is TGTGCCAGCAGCTGGGTAAGCGGTGGGACCTACGAGCAGTACTTC. Protein product: CASSWVSGGTYEQYF.

The genes are TRBV29-1 and TRBJ2-2; D is undetermined. V was clipped by 3 bases and J by 7 bases, with 12 bases between them. Germline CDR1 and CDR2: SQVTM and ANQGSEA. CDR3 size: 13 residues. CDR3 sequence: CSVDFGSGGELFF. CDR3 DNA: TGCAGCGTTGACTTTGGATCCGGCGGGGAGCTGTTTTTT.

This clone was counted a single time. The V gene is TRBV6-5, the J gene TRBJ2-1; D perhaps matches TRBD2 (6 bases). Trimming left V 3 bases short and J 3 bases short, with 15 bases between. CDR1 is MNHEY, CDR2 SVGAGI, per germline. CDR3 length equals 16 residues. This chain's CDR3 is CASSYGPGDNYNEQFF. CDR3 coding DNA: TGTGCCAGCAGTTATGGTCCGGGAGACAACTACAATGAGCAGTTCTTC.

The chain recombines TRBV5-6 with TRBJ2-7; 10 bases are a match to TRBD1. The germline V gene has CDR1 SGHDT and CDR2 YYEEEE. The CDR3 consists of 16 residues. Trimming at V came to 3 bases and at J to 3 bases, leaving 9 bases not matched to a gene. The CDR3 DNA reads TGTGCCAGCAGCTCCACCGGTGGACAGGGGGGCTACGAGCAGTACTTC. It is translated as CASSSTGGQGGYEQYF.

The chain uses TRBV6-6 and TRBJ2-7; TRBD2 might be the D (5 bases). CDR1 and CDR2 from the germline V gene are MNHNY and SVGAGI (reference sequence). The CDR3 is made up of 10 amino acids. V lost 8 bases and J 3 bases, leaving 5 bases between the germline ends. The CDR3 reads CASGLYEQYF. The CDR3 nucleotides are TGTGCCAGCGGACTCTACGAGCAGTACTTC.

A single count supports this clone. The chain carries TRBV4-1 and TRBJ1-2; a possible D gene is TRBD1 (5 bases). Germline loops: CDR1 MGHRA, CDR2 YSYEKL. The CDR3 totals 14 residues. Trimming left V 4 bases short and J 6 bases short, with 15 bases between. CDR3 residues: CASSLRQRGDGYTF. The CDR3 region has the DNA TGCGCCAGCAGCCTCCGACAGAGAGGAGATGGCTACACCTTC.

The V gene is TRBV7-9, the J gene TRBJ1-1; D gene unclear. This CDR3 region has 12 residues. Trimming removed 4 bases from V and 0 bases from J, with 3 bases in between. Germline V CDR1 and CDR2: SEHNR, FQNEAQ (reference sequence). The DNA of the CDR3 is TGTGCCAGCAGCTCGGTGAACACTGAAGCTTTCTTT. Translated, it gives CASSSVNTEAFF.

J is TRBJ1-5 and V is TRBV19; 8 bases match TRBD1. J lost 5 bases, V lost 2 bases, and 5 bases had no gene match. The CDR3 is made up of 15 amino acids. Germline V lookup: CDR1 LNHDA, CDR2 SQIVND (reference sequence). CDR3 protein: CASSIIQGGYQPQHF. CDR3 nucleotides: TGTGCCAGTAGTATAATACAGGGGGGATATCAGCCCCAGCATTTT.

This chain links TRBV13 with TRBJ2-7, with 8 positions matching TRBD2. The V gene end was trimmed by 2 bases and the J gene end by 6 bases; junction bases not matched to a gene: 15. The germline V gene has CDR1 PRHDT and CDR2 FYEKMQ (reference sequence). There are 17 residues in the CDR3. CDR3 DNA sequence: TGTGCCAGCAGCTTACAAGGCGAGCCGGGAGGGCCGGGCGAGCAGTACTTC. Translating gives CASSLQGEPGGPGEQYF.

The V call is TRBV5-1, the J call TRBJ1-1, with D possibly being TRBD1 (5 bases). Germline V gene lookup returns CDR1 SGHRS and CDR2 YFSETQ. Deletions cut 0 bases from V and 7 bases from J, with 10 bases between. This CDR3 is built from 13 residues. CDR3 nucleotides: TGCGCCAGCAGCTTGGTGGGGGGGATTGAAGCTTTCTTT. Translation: CASSLVGGIEAFF.

This clone was counted only a few times. The V and J genes are TRBV5-6 and TRBJ2-7, with 11 nucleotides matching TRBD2. CDR1 and CDR2 (germline): SGHDT, YYEEEE. This CDR3 region has 16 residues. Germline trimming cut 0 bases from V and 5 bases from J; bases unmatched to any gene: 7. CDR3 region: CASSLGGGTSGDEQYF. The CDR3 nucleotides are TGTGCCAGCAGCTTGGGGGGTGGGACTAGCGGCGACGAGCAGTACTTC.

The V call is TRBV5-1, the J call TRBJ2-1, with D perhaps TRBD2 (5 bases). The CDR3 covers 13 residues. The V end lost 0 bases, the J end lost 12 bases, and 13 bases lay between the germline ends. Germline V gene data show CDR1 as SGHRS and CDR2 as YFSETQ. CDR3 nucleotides: TGCGCCAGCAGCTTGGACGAGGGAGATAGGCAGTTCTTC. Amino acid sequence: CASSLDEGDRQFF. The variable domain in full, with the rest retrieved from reference TRBV5-1 and TRBJ2-1, is KAGVTQTPRYLIKTRGQQVTLSCSPISGHRSVSWYQQTPGQGLQFLFEYFSETQRNKGNFPGRFSGRQFSNSRSEMNVSTLELGDSALYLCASSLDEGDRQFFGPGTRLTVL.

The CDR3 is CASSLSVYSGANVLTF. The CDR3 DNA sequence: TGTGCCAGCAGTTTATCTGTTTACTCTGGGGCCAACGTCCTGACTTTC. The chain combines TRBV27 with TRBJ2-6, with unresolved D. Germline values: CDR1 MNHEY, CDR2 SMNVEV (reference sequence). The CDR3 loop spans 16 amino acids. Trimming removed 0 bases from V and 0 bases from J, with 6 bases in between. Full variable domain (missing parts from reference TRBV27 and TRBJ2-6): EAQVTQNPRYLITVTGKKLTVTCSQNMNHEYMSWYRQDPGLGLRQIYYSMNVEVTDKGDVPEGYKVSRKEKRNFPLILESPSPNQTSLYFCASSLSVYSGANVLTFGAGSRLTVL.

The J gene is TRBJ2-3, the V gene TRBV28; 12 nucleotides line up with TRBD2. This CDR3 comprises 17 residues. V lost 0 bases and J lost 3; bases outside the gene matches: 4. Germline CDR1 is MDHEN and CDR2 is SYDVKM. The CDR3 region is CASSLWASGGATDTQYF. The CDR3 region has the DNA TGTGCCAGCAGTTTATGGGCTAGCGGGGGGGCAACAGATACGCAGTATTTT.

The V gene is TRBV19, the J gene TRBJ2-2, with D perhaps assigned TRBD1 or TRBD2 (5 bases each). This CDR3 region has 15 residues. The germline V gene encodes CDR1 LNHDA and CDR2 SQIVND (reference sequence). V dropped 5 bases and J dropped 6 bases, with 16 bases sitting between them. CDR3 DNA: TGTGCCAGTAGTCCGGGACGTAGGTCGTCCGGGGAGCTGTTTTTT. Protein: CASSPGRRSSGELFF.

The CDR3 sequence: CASSFPGGGSYQPQHF. CDR3 in DNA: TGTGCCAGCAGTTTCCCGGGGGGGGGCTCTTATCAGCCCCAGCATTTT. The chain links TRBV27 to TRBJ1-5, with D maybe TRBD1 (6 bases). V gave up 3 bases and J gave up 5 bases, with 17 bases separating them. Germline-derived CDR1 and CDR2 are MNHEY and SMNVEV (reference sequence). This CDR3 has 16 residues.

This rearrangement joins TRBV29-1 to TRBJ1-4; 7 bases fit TRBD1. Looked up from germline, CDR1 is SQVTM and CDR2 is ANQGSEA. J was trimmed by 7 bases and V by 0 bases; bases with no gene match: 14. The CDR3 consists of 17 residues. CDR3 nucleotide sequence: TGCAGCGTTGAAGATGATCCCGGGACAGTTAGGGGTGAAAAACTGTTTTTT. It encodes CSVEDDPGTVRGEKLFF.